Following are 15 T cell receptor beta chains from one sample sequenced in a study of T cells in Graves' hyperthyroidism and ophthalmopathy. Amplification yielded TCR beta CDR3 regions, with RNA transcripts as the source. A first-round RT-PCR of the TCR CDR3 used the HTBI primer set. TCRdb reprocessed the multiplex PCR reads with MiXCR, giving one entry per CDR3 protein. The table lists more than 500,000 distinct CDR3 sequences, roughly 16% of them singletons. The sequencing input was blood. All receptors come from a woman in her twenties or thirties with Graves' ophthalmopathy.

The CDR3 DNA reads as TGTGCCACCAGCAGACTGGGACGGGATAGCAATCAGCCCCAGCATTTT. Translation gives CATSRLGRDSNQPQHF. The rearrangement joins TRBV15 to TRBJ1-5, with a weak D call TRBD1 (5 bases). CDR1 and CDR2 (germline): LNHNV, YYDKDF (reference sequence). The V gene lost 2 bases and the J gene lost 0 bases, with 11 bases spanning the gap. There are 16 residues in the CDR3.

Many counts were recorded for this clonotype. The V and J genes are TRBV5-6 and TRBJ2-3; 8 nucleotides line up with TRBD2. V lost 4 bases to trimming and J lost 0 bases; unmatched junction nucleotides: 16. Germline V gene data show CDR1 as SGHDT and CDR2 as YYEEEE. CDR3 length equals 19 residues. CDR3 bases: TGTGCCAGCAGCCCCGTCGCGACTAGCGTACATCCTAGCACAGATACGCAGTATTTT. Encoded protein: CASSPVATSVHPSTDTQYF.

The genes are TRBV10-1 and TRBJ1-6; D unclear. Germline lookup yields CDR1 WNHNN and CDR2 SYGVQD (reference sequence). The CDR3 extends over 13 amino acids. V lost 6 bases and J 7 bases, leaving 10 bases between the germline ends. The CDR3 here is CASSDDLNSPLHF. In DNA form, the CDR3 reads TGCGCCAGCAGCGACGACCTGAATTCACCCCTCCACTTT.

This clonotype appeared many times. CDR3 coding DNA: TGCAGTGCTAGAATGGGTTTTCTCGTCGAGACCCAGTACTTC. This codes for CSARMGFLVETQYF. The rearrangement joins TRBV20-1 to TRBJ2-5, with unresolved D. The CDR3 spans 14 residues. The V end lost 2 bases, the J end lost 5 bases, and 15 bases lay between the germline ends. The germline V gene encodes CDR1 DFQATT and CDR2 SNEGSKA (reference sequence).

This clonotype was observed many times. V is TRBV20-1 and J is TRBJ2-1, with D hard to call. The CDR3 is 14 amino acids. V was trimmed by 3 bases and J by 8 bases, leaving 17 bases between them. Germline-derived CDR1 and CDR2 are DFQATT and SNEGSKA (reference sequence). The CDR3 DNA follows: TGCAGTGCTAGTGGTTTGCGTGCTGACGATGAGCAGTTCTTC. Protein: CSASGLRADDEQFF.

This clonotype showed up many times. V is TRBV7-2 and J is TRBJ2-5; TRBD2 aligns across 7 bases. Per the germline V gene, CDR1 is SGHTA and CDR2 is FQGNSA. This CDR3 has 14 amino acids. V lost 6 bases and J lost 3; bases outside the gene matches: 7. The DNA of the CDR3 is TGTGCCAGCAGAAAATGGGGGGGAGAAGAGACCCAGTACTTC. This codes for CASRKWGGEETQYF.

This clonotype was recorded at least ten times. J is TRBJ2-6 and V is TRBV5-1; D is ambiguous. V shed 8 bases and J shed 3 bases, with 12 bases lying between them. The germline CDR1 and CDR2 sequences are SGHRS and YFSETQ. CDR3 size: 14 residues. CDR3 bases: TGCGCCAGTAAGGGTGTAGGTGGGGCCAACGTCCTGACTTTC. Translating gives CASKGVGGANVLTF. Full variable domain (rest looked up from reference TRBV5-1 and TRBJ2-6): KAGVTQTPRYLIKTRGQQVTLSCSPISGHRSVSWYQQTPGQGLQFLFEYFSETQRNKGNFPGRFSGRQFSNSRSEMNVSTLELGDSALYLCASKGVGGANVLTFGAGSRLTVL.

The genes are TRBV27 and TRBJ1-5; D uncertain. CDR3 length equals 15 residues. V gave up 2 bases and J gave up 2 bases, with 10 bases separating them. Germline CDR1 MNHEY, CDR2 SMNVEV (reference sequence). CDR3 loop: CASSLTAGGNQPQHF. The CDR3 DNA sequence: TGTGCCAGCAGTTTAACGGCGGGTGGCAATCAGCCCCAGCATTTT.

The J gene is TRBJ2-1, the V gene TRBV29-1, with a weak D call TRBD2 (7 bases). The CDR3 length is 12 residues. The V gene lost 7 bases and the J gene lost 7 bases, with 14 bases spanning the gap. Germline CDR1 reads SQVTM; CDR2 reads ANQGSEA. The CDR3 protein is CSAEGGNNEQFF. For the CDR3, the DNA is TGCAGCGCCGAGGGGGGGAATAATGAGCAGTTCTTC.

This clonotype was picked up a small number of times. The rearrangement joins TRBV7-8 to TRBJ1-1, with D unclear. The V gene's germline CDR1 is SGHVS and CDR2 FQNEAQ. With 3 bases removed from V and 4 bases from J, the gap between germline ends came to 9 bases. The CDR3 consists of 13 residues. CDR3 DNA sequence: TGTGCCAGCAGCTTCGGATGGGGCACTGAAGCTTTCTTT. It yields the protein CASSFGWGTEAFF.

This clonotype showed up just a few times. CDR3 coding DNA: TGCAGTGCTCCCCGGGACTATGTCTACGAGCAGTACTTC. Translated: CSAPRDYVYEQYF. This chain uses TRBV20-1 with TRBJ2-7; 7 nucleotides line up with TRBD2. J lost 3 bases, V lost 5 bases, and 7 bases had no gene match. The germline CDR1 and CDR2 sequences are DFQATT and SNEGSKA (reference sequence). The CDR3 is 13 amino acids.

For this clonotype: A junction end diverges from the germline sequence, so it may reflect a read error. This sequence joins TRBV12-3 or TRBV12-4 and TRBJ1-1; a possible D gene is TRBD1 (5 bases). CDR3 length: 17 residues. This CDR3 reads CVSSLALIGTLNTEAFF. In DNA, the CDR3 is TGTGTCAGCAGTTTAGCATTAATCGGGACGTTGAACACTGAAGCTTTCTTT.

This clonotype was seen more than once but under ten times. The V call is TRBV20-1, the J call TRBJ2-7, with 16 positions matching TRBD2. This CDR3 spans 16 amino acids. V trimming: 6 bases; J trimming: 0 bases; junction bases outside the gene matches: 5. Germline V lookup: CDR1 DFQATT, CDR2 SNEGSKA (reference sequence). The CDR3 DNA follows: TGCAGTGCCGCGGGACTAGCGGGAGGGCCCTCCTACGAGCAGTACTTC. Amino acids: CSAAGLAGGPSYEQYF.

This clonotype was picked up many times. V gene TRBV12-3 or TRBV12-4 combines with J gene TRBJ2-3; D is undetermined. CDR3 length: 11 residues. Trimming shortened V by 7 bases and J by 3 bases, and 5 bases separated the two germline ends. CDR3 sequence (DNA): TGTGCCAGCATGGGGACAGATACGCAGTATTTT. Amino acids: CASMGTDTQYF.

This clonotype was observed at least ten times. CDR3 region: CASSSTTGSHEQYF. CDR3 in DNA: TGTGCCAGCAGCTCTACGACAGGGAGCCACGAGCAGTACTTC. V usage is TRBV5-5 and J usage is TRBJ2-7, with 7 bases that match TRBD1. Losses at the gene ends were 3 bases for V and 5 bases for J; bases not matched to a gene: 8. The V gene's germline CDR1 is SGHKS and CDR2 YYEKEE (reference sequence). The CDR3 covers 14 residues.